The source of this TCR beta chain is a study of T cell responses to AZD1222 COVID-19 vaccine. This CDR3 has 13 amino acids. V was cut by 3 bases and J by 6 bases, with 11 bases left in between. CDR1 is MNHEY, CDR2 SMNVEV, per germline (reference sequence). The table came from immunoSEQ multiplex PCR; TCRdb's copy has only in-frame clones and leaves some out. This table holds approximately 150,000 clones, 80% to 95% found once. On this clone: Antigen specificity is unknown.

Study-level results: Possibly, clonal diversity was underestimated; donors were largely white British and included more females. Increases in Spike-specific TCR breadth and depth were seen after two AZD1222 doses. Spike was spanned by vaccine-associated CD4 TCRs, which were dominant at 160-218 and 743-854. The study identified only five to seven AZD1222 recipients as seropositive at baseline.

Sequencing was performed on peripheral blood, taken on day 0 of AZD1222 vaccination. This chain joins TRBV27 and TRBJ1-1; D is possibly TRBD1 (6 bases). This receptor was identified in an adult in good health. The CDR3 region is CASSFWEGAEAFF. In DNA form, the CDR3 reads TGTGCCAGCAGTTTTTGGGAGGGGGCTGAAGCTTTCTTT.